This T cell receptor (beta chain) derives from a study of human T cells and chemical hapten exposure. In the study overall: Patients' scalps got diphenylcyclopropenone weekly throughout the roughly 25-week study. Overall study findings and caveats: Controls formed significantly fewer large CDR3 similarity clusters than expanded TCRs did.

This clonotype was counted ten times or more. Its antigen remains unidentified. Separate cDNA molecules received unique molecular identifiers, which the library attached to them. TCRdb independently ran MiXCR on the RACE reads; one entry per CDR3 protein. The table includes roughly 360,000 distinct CDR3 sequences, more than 4.5% detected once. Germline values: CDR1 DFQATT, CDR2 SNEGSKA (reference sequence). The CDR3 covers 14 residues. V shed 1 base and J shed 4 bases, with 14 bases lying between them. The time point: patch test 1, 2 weeks after DPC sensitization. As to treatment: therapeutic diphenylcyclopropenone sensitization with weekly scalp DPC.

Sequences were derived from whole blood, sampled in connection with sensitization to the hapten diphenylcyclopropenone (DPC). This clonotype originated in a woman aged 50 to 60 with alopecia areata. Some clones in this sample may be carry-over from other donors' samples. The rearrangement uses TRBV20-1 and TRBJ2-7, with a weak D call TRBD1 (6 bases). The CDR3 DNA reads as TGCAGTGCTAGAGGCACGACAGGCCTTTACGAGCAGTACTTC. This gives the protein CSARGTTGLYEQYF.